The present T cell receptor beta chain was sequenced within a study of technical replicates of blood from several donors. V shed 3 bases and J 6 bases; nucleotides not matched to a gene: 3. Germline assignment: CDR1 SGHAT and CDR2 FQNNGV. The CDR3 is 15 residues long. Sequenced by immunoSEQ multiplex PCR; TCRdb stores in-frame clones only, minus some. The sample holds about 74,000 clones, 90% to 96% seen once. Sequenced sample: T cells isolated from PBMCs. The sequence was obtained from a human donor in good health. This chain links TRBV11-2 with TRBJ1-5; TRBD1 agrees at 12 bases. CDR3 bases: TGTGCCAGCAGCTTGGGGACAGGGGGCGGTCAGCCCCAGCATTTT. This gives the protein CASSLGTGGGQPQHF.